This TCR beta chain was sequenced during a study of T-cell reconstitution after alpha-beta-depleted transplantation in children (TCRdb year 2016). General notes on the study: The study quantitatively tracked T-cell immune reconstitution after TCRalphabeta/CD19-depleted allogeneic hematopoietic cell transplantation in children using TCR repertoire profiling. The investigation overall reported the following: The apparently early recovery of alphabetaT-cell counts about two months after transplant reportedly depended on only several hundred rapidly expanded clones that came from non-depleted graft cells. Over subsequent months, a decline in hyperexpanded clone frequencies was noted, and after one year, T-cell counts and TCRbeta diversity were mostly ascribed to newly produced T cells. In some patients, high TCRbeta diversity at day 60 was attributed to recipient T cells and intrathymic progenitors that had survived conditioning.

Per the publication, the treatment or condition label means: allogeneic hematopoietic cell transplantation with graft depleted of TCRalphabeta T cells and CD19 B cells. Transplant recipients were children who received TCRalphabeta/CD19-depleted allogeneic hematopoietic cell grafts. Preparation of the library involved PCR. Sequencing was carried out with an Illumina HiSeq 2500. To normalize quantification of the TCRbeta repertoire, the TCR libraries were built with molecular barcoding that relied on unique molecular identifiers. The raw public data were reprocessed by TCRdb itself: fastp quality trimming at Q25, MiXCR clonotype calling, in-frame beta chains only. Each CDR3 protein gets just one entry, which takes the most common genes and DNA from the rows behind it. Within this sample are 330,000 or so distinct CDR3 sequences, with roughly a tenth of them counted one time only. Less than 9% of the sample is taken by the ten largest.

This clonotype showed up many times. Its recognized antigen is unknown. Base qualities are not at hand, and no much larger clone is one base apart. The CDR3 has 14 amino acids, counting the end cysteine and phenylalanine. Just CDR3 DNA is preserved here, 42 bases in frame from base 1. Ends trimmed: V by 6 bases, J by 3 bases; bases unmatched to a gene: 6. Recombination connected TRBV12-3 or TRBV12-4 to TRBJ2-7; TRBD1 aligns with 9 central bases. This clonotype originated in a boy less than two years old with acute myeloid leukemia, due to receive a stem cell transplant. Here the sequenced sample was PBMCs, taken before TCRalphabeta/CD19-depleted stem cell transplant. Here the CDR3 is given as CASSPDRGYYEQYF. The sequenced DNA is TGTGCCAGCAGCCCGGACAGGGGATACTACGAGCAGTACTTC.